A single sample gave rise to the 9 T cell receptor beta chains below, sequenced in a study of memory CD4+ T cells and cytomegalovirus serostatus. TCRdb's table, derived via immunoSEQ multiplex PCR, lists solely in-frame clones and lacks some. The table includes just under 65,000 clones, over 60% detected once. The sort gate was single viable CD3+CD4+CD8-CD45RO+ cells for memory CD4+ T cells. The sample comprised memory CD4+ T cells from blood. These receptors were obtained from an adult in good health and CMV-seronegative.

The CDR3 spells CASSLKGQETQYF. CDR3 nucleotides: TGTGCCAGCAGCTTGAAGGGACAAGAGACCCAGTACTTC. The V gene is TRBV5-6, the J gene TRBJ2-5, with D unclear. The CDR3 loop spans 13 amino acids. V lost 1 base and J 2 bases, leaving 6 bases between the germline ends. Germline CDR1 is SGHDT and CDR2 is YYEEEE.

The chain carries TRBV7-9 and TRBJ1-2, with D hard to call. CDR1 is SEHNR and CDR2 is FQNEAQ in the germline V gene (reference sequence). The CDR3 covers 12 residues. V lost 1 base and J lost 10, with 10 bases in between. CDR3 sequence reads: CASSLDALSYTF. The DNA for the CDR3 is TGTGCCAGCAGCTTAGACGCGCTCTCCTACACCTTC.

This sequence joins TRBV6-1 and TRBJ2-5; 9 bases agree with TRBD1. V trimming: 1 base; J trimming: 7 bases; junction bases outside the gene matches: 7. This CDR3 contains 15 residues. Germline V CDR1 and CDR2: MNHNS, SASEGT. The CDR3 is CASSEGQGGKGTQYF. The CDR3 region has the DNA TGTGCCAGCAGTGAAGGACAGGGGGGCAAGGGGACCCAGTACTTC.

The chain employs TRBV12-5 and TRBJ2-1, with 12 bases fitting TRBD1. Trimming cost V 5 bases and J 6 bases; bases outside gene matches: 5. CDR3 size: 15 residues. Germline assignment: CDR1 LGHNT and CDR2 FRNRAP. This chain's CDR3 is CASGQGQGATNEQFF. In nucleotides, the CDR3 is TGTGCTAGTGGTCAGGGACAGGGGGCAACCAATGAGCAGTTCTTC.

This chain connects TRBV9 to TRBJ2-1; D unresolved. The V end was cut by 2 bases, the J end by 10 bases, with 13 bases between. The germline V gene has CDR1 SGDLS and CDR2 YYNGEE. This CDR3 contains 13 residues. The CDR3 sequence is CASSVGSFSEQFF. CDR3 nucleotide sequence: TGTGCCAGCAGCGTGGGCTCCTTCAGCGAGCAGTTCTTC.

The gene calls are TRBV27 and TRBJ1-1; D remains ambiguous. CDR1 and CDR2 from the germline V gene are MNHEY and SMNVEV (reference sequence). With 5 bases removed from V and 1 base from J, the gap between germline ends came to 11 bases. CDR3 size: 14 residues. The CDR3 region is CASSPLPKNTEAFF. CDR3 bases: TGTGCCAGCAGTCCGCTCCCGAAGAACACTGAAGCTTTCTTT.

The chain couples TRBV7-2 to TRBJ2-7, with D possibly being TRBD2 (5 bases). V was shortened by 5 bases and J by 2 bases, with 13 bases between the two germline ends. The CDR3 covers 14 residues. Germline CDR1 SGHTA, CDR2 FQGNSA. The chain's CDR3 is CASSVPLVTYEQYF. Written as DNA, the CDR3 is TGTGCCAGCAGCGTACCACTAGTTACCTACGAGCAGTACTTC. Full variable domain (remainder filled in from reference TRBV7-2 and TRBJ2-7): GAGVSQSPSNKVTEKGKDVELRCDPISGHTALYWYRQSLGQGLEFLIYFQGNSAPDKSGLPSDRFSAERTGGSVSTLTIQRTQQEDSAVYLCASSVPLVTYEQYFGPGTRLTVT.

This chain joins TRBV7-2 and TRBJ1-5, with D maybe TRBD1 (6 bases). Germline assignment: CDR1 SGHTA and CDR2 FQGNSA. The CDR3 sequence is 16 residues long. V lost 1 base to trimming and J lost 0 bases, with 10 bases between them. CDR3 loop: CASSLVGQYSNQPQHF. CDR3 bases: TGTGCCAGCAGCTTAGTTGGACAGTATAGCAATCAGCCCCAGCATTTT.

This clone was counted between two and nine times. V is TRBV19 and J is TRBJ2-3, with 8 positions matching TRBD2. Trimming took 1 base from V and 1 from J; bases not matched to a gene: 4. The germline gives CDR1 LNHDA, CDR2 SQIVND (reference sequence). This CDR3 is 16 amino acids long. CDR3 DNA: TGTGCCAGTAGTATAGCAGTACTAGCGGGCACAGATACGCAGTATTTT. Its protein is CASSIAVLAGTDTQYF.